This T cell receptor beta chain derives from a study of regulatory T cells in long-lasting Graves disease. Notes on the study in general: Persistent disease preferred TRBV28, TRBJ1-2 and TRBJ2-5.

This clonotype was seen many times. Its antigen is unknown. Stated time point: newly diagnosed GD, antithyroid drugs for less than 3 months. The TCR library was made from RNA that had been extracted from PBMCs in TRIzol. The germline CDR1 and CDR2 sequences are GTSNPN and SVGIG (reference sequence). CDR3 length equals 14 residues. Trimming pared 3 bases from V and 2 bases from J, leaving 11 bases between. Construction of the TCR beta libraries employed iRepertoire HTBI primers in conjunction with Arm-PCR of CDR3 regions. Each CDR3 protein is one row after TCRdb ran MiXCR on the multiplex PCR reads. The sample has over 450,000 distinct CDR3 sequences; 12% are singletons. The same sample was also studied in work on T cells in Graves' hyperthyroidism and ophthalmopathy. That publication notes: The HTBI set primed first-round TCR CDR3 RT-PCR.

The receptor's source is a young woman with Graves disease. Sequences were derived from peripheral blood mononuclear cells (PBMCs), sampled at new diagnosis, from a patient treated with antithyroid drugs. The genes are TRBV30 and TRBJ1-5; D possibly corresponds to TRBD1 (5 bases). CDR3 loop: CAWSAGLGNQPQHF. The CDR3 DNA follows: TGTGCCTGGAGCGCAGGGTTAGGCAATCAGCCCCAGCATTTT.